Presented here are 16 T cell receptor beta chains from one specimen sequenced in a study of blood T cell repertoires in COVID-19. Using immunoSEQ multiplex PCR, the repertoire was profiled, and TCRdb retains in-frame clones only, with some absent. The top ten hold around an eighth of the sample, which has over 150,000 clones, approximately 84% seen once. The specimen was peripheral blood. The receptor set was obtained from a man aged 18 to 35 with active or convalescent COVID-19.

The chain combines TRBV27 with TRBJ2-7, with 8 bases fitting TRBD2. From germline, CDR1 is MNHEY and CDR2 SMNVEV (reference sequence). The junction had 16 bases not matched to a gene; V was cut back by 3 bases and J by 0 bases. The CDR3 has 19 residues. In DNA form, the CDR3 reads TGTGCCAGCAGTTTTCGGGGGGGGCCTGGGTCCCAGAGCTCCTACGAGCAGTACTTC. This sequence encodes CASSFRGGPGSQSSYEQYF.

CDR3 in DNA: TGTGCCAGCAGTGGGCAGGGGTATGTCTACAATGAGCAGTTCTTC. This sequence encodes CASSGQGYVYNEQFF. V gene TRBV25-1 combines with J gene TRBJ2-1, with a possible D match to TRBD1 (6 bases). Deletions cut 4 bases from V and 3 bases from J, with 13 bases between. Germline V gives CDR1 MGHDK, CDR2 SYGVNS. The CDR3 totals 15 residues.

Only a few counts were recorded for this clone. The gene calls are TRBV28 and TRBJ1-2; D gene unclear. Germline CDR1 MDHEN, CDR2 SYDVKM. The V and J ends lost 5 bases and 10 bases respectively, with 14 bases between them. The CDR3 is 12 amino acids. This CDR3 is CASSTTRVAYTF. The DNA for the CDR3 is TGTGCCAGCAGTACGACAAGAGTCGCCTACACCTTC.

A remark on this clone: This may stem from a read error, because a much larger clone lies one nucleotide away. The rearrangement links TRBV27 to TRBJ1-4; a possible D gene is TRBD1 (6 bases). CDR1 and CDR2 from the germline V gene are MNHEY and SMNVEV (reference sequence). The CDR3 has 12 amino acids. With 3 bases removed from V and 7 bases from J, the gap between germline ends came to 6 bases. The CDR3 DNA reads TGTGCCAGCAGTTTCAGGGGTGAAAAACTGTTTTTT. This translates into CASSFRGEKLFF.

The rearrangement uses TRBV9 and TRBJ2-1; possible D gene TRBD2, 6 bases. With 0 bases removed from V and 5 bases from J, the gap between germline ends came to 9 bases. Germline V gene lookup returns CDR1 SGDLS and CDR2 YYNGEE. The CDR3 is 14 residues long. Written as DNA, the CDR3 is TGTGCCAGCAGCGTAGATGCGGGGCACAATGAGCAGTTCTTC. Translated, it gives CASSVDAGHNEQFF.

The V and J genes are TRBV25-1 and TRBJ1-2; tentatively, D is TRBD1 (6 bases). Per the germline V gene, CDR1 is MGHDK and CDR2 is SYGVNS. Trimming shortened V by 6 bases and J by 5 bases, and 19 bases separated the two germline ends. The CDR3 is 15 residues long. CDR3 DNA: TGTGCCAGCAGCGATGAGGCCACAGGGATTTATGGCTACACCTTC. Its protein product is CASSDEATGIYGYTF.

The chain recombines TRBV2 with TRBJ1-1; 7 positions agree with TRBD1. This CDR3 region has 15 residues. The junction had 11 bases not matched to a gene; V was cut back by 6 bases and J by 4 bases. Germline values: CDR1 SNHLY, CDR2 FYNNEI. CDR3 DNA: TGTGCCAGCAGGGGAGTTAGGACAGGCAGCACTGAAGCTTTCTTT. Residues: CASRGVRTGSTEAFF.

V and J are TRBV11-2 and TRBJ2-1, with 10 bases matching TRBD2. This CDR3 has 15 amino acids. J was trimmed by 12 bases and V by 5 bases; bases with no gene match: 13. Germline V gene data show CDR1 as SGHAT and CDR2 as FQNNGV. Written as DNA, the CDR3 is TGTGCCAGCAGCCCAGGGGGGACTAGCGTCCTCCGGCAGTTCTTC. Encoded protein: CASSPGGTSVLRQFF. The complete variable domain, with remaining parts taken from reference TRBV11-2 and TRBJ2-1, reads EAGVAQSPRYKIIEKRQSVAFWCNPISGHATLYWYQQILGQGPKLLIQFQNNGVVDDSQLPKDRFSAERLKGVDSTLKIQPAKLEDSAVYLCASSPGGTSVLRQFFGPGTRLTVL.

V and J are TRBV27 and TRBJ1-1; 8 bases map to TRBD1. V trimming: 5 bases; J trimming: 7 bases; junction bases outside the gene matches: 9. The CDR3 spans 14 residues. Germline V gene lookup returns CDR1 MNHEY and CDR2 SMNVEV (reference sequence). The CDR3 reads CASSPGQGAVEAFF. CDR3 DNA sequence: TGTGCCAGCAGTCCCGGACAGGGAGCGGTTGAAGCTTTCTTT.

This rearrangement joins TRBV19 to TRBJ2-2, with 8 bases that match TRBD1. Germline V gene data show CDR1 as LNHDA and CDR2 as SQIVND (reference sequence). The CDR3 has 16 residues. The V gene end was trimmed by 4 bases and the J gene end by 5 bases; junction bases not matched to a gene: 9. The CDR3 DNA reads as TGTGCCAGTAGTACCCCGACAGGGGTCGTGACCGGGGAGCTGTTTTTT. Translating gives CASSTPTGVVTGELFF.

The V call is TRBV18, the J call TRBJ2-1; 8 bases fit TRBD1. CDR3 length: 13 residues. From germline, CDR1 is KGHSH and CDR2 LQKENI. The V gene end was trimmed by 8 bases and the J gene end by 5 bases; junction bases not matched to a gene: 5. For the CDR3, the DNA is TGTGCCAGCCAGGGACAGGTTGACAATGAGCAGTTCTTC. This sequence encodes CASQGQVDNEQFF.

This clone was found once. The V gene is TRBV6-5, the J gene TRBJ1-2; perhaps TRBD1 as D (5 bases). Deletions cut 7 bases from V and 7 bases from J, with 13 bases between. CDR1 is MNHEY, CDR2 SVGAGI, per germline. The length of the CDR3 is 12 residues. CDR3 region: CASKQGRSGYTF. The CDR3 DNA follows: TGTGCCAGCAAGCAGGGCCGGAGTGGCTACACCTTC.

V gene TRBV28 combines with J gene TRBJ1-1; perhaps TRBD1 as D (5 bases). Looked up from germline, CDR1 is MDHEN and CDR2 is SYDVKM. This CDR3 has 12 residues. V lost 6 bases and J lost 8, with 13 bases in between. The CDR3 here is CASSSKGWEAFF. The CDR3 bases are TGTGCCAGCAGCTCAAAGGGGTGGGAAGCTTTCTTT. The whole variable domain, remainder taken from reference TRBV28 and TRBJ1-1, is DVKVTQSSRYLVKRTGEKVFLECVQDMDHENMFWYRQDPGLGLRLIYFSYDVKMKEKGDIPEGYSVSREKKERFSLILESASTNQTSMYLCASSSKGWEAFFGQGTRLTVV.

There are a few counts of this clone. V gene TRBV19 combines with J gene TRBJ2-5; 7 bases align to TRBD1. The CDR3 spans 15 residues. V shed 4 bases and J 5 bases; nucleotides not matched to a gene: 10. Germline CDR1 and CDR2: LNHDA and SQIVND (reference sequence). As DNA, the CDR3 is TGTGCCAGTAGTACGGGACAGAAAGCTTATGAGACCCAGTACTTC. Its translation: CASSTGQKAYETQYF.

This clone was counted once. The chain recombines TRBV28 with TRBJ2-5, with 8 positions matching TRBD1. The CDR3 runs 15 residues. The V segment lost 3 bases and the J segment 5 bases; nucleotides outside the gene matches: 8. Germline assignment: CDR1 MDHEN and CDR2 SYDVKM. The CDR3 nucleotides read TGTGCCAGCAGTTTCGGGACAGGACAATTTGAGACCCAGTACTTC. It codes for CASSFGTGQFETQYF.

V is TRBV6-1 and J is TRBJ2-7; D may be TRBD2 (5 bases). The CDR3 spans 16 residues. Germline CDR1 MNHNS, CDR2 SASEGT. The V and J ends lost 4 bases and 0 bases respectively, with 16 bases between them. The DNA of the CDR3 is TGTGCCAGCAGTGGGGCCGAGGGTAGCCTCTCCTACGAGCAGTACTTC. This codes for CASSGAEGSLSYEQYF.